The next 24 T cell receptor beta chains were all read from a single sample in a study of PD-1 blockade in classical Hodgkin lymphoma. Time point in this sample: cycle 4 day 1 (C4D1), after less than 7 weeks of nivolumab. Brentuximab vedotin exposure varied among the patients, all of whom had relapsed after autologous stem cell transplantation. Generated by immunoSEQ multiplex PCR, the TCRdb table keeps only in-frame clones and is missing some. The table includes 21,000 or so clones, 85% to 90% detected once. Specimen: peripheral blood mononuclear cells (PBMCs), collected before the fourth cycle of nivolumab. The source is a human donor with classical Hodgkin lymphoma.

The rearrangement joins TRBV5-4 to TRBJ2-1, with 10 positions matching TRBD1. Trimming took 5 bases from V and 7 from J; bases not matched to a gene: 9. The germline CDR1 and CDR2 sequences are SGHNT and YYREEE (reference sequence). The length of the CDR3 is 15 residues. The CDR3 spells CASRNRTGGRNEQFF. In nucleotides, the CDR3 is TGTGCCAGCAGAAACCGGACAGGGGGAAGGAATGAGCAGTTCTTC.

The chain uses TRBV2 and TRBJ2-3, with D possibly TRBD2 on 6 matching bases. Trimming removed 6 bases from V and 5 bases from J, with 9 bases in between. Germline V gene data show CDR1 as SNHLY and CDR2 as FYNNEI. CDR3 length: 12 residues. The CDR3 loop reads CASSLGGDTQYF. The CDR3 coding sequence is TGTGCCAGCAGCCTGGGGGGAGATACGCAGTATTTT.

This clone is medium-sized by share. V usage is TRBV4-2 and J usage is TRBJ2-6; D might be TRBD1 (6 bases). Trimming took 0 bases from V and 4 from J, leaving 10 bases between them. Germline CDR1 and CDR2: LGHNA and YNFKEQ. This CDR3 region has 16 residues. CDR3 residues: CASSQDTGSGANVLTF. DNA for the CDR3: TGTGCCAGCAGCCAAGATACAGGGTCCGGGGCCAACGTCCTGACTTTC.

J is TRBJ2-3 and V is TRBV10-3; TRBD1 matches 7 bases. CDR1 is ENHRY and CDR2 is SYGVKD in the germline V gene. With V trimmed by 6 bases and J by 0 bases, 15 bases remained unmatched. The CDR3 is 18 amino acids. The chain's CDR3 is CAIRPSTGAQGSTDTQYF. The CDR3, as DNA: TGTGCCATCAGGCCATCTACAGGGGCGCAGGGTAGCACAGATACGCAGTATTTT.

This chain uses TRBV5-1 with TRBJ2-3, with D unclear. This CDR3 contains 14 residues. V shed 0 bases and J shed 7 bases, with 12 bases lying between them. CDR1 and CDR2 from the germline V gene are SGHRS and YFSETQ. The CDR3 DNA sequence: TGCGCCAGCAGCTTGGACTCCCGTTCGAATACGCAGTATTTT. It translates to CASSLDSRSNTQYF. The full variable domain, in which reference TRBV5-1 and TRBJ2-3 provide the parts outside the CDR3, is KAGVTQTPRYLIKTRGQQVTLSCSPISGHRSVSWYQQTPGQGLQFLFEYFSETQRNKGNFPGRFSGRQFSNSRSEMNVSTLELGDSALYLCASSLDSRSNTQYFGPGTRLTVL.

The CDR3 sequence: CASSAGTGVYTEAFF. CDR3 bases: TGTGCCAGCTCTGCCGGGACAGGGGTTTACACTGAAGCTTTCTTT. V is TRBV18 and J is TRBJ1-1; TRBD1 agrees at 10 bases. CDR3 length: 15 residues. V trimming: 6 bases; J trimming: 3 bases; junction bases outside the gene matches: 7. Germline V CDR1 and CDR2: KGHSH, LQKENI.

The V and J genes are TRBV29-1 and TRBJ2-6, with no clear D. The CDR3 contains 16 residues. Deletions cut 4 bases from V and 0 bases from J, with 13 bases between. The V gene's germline CDR1 is SQVTM and CDR2 ANQGSEA. As DNA, the CDR3 is TGCAGCGTTGTAGGTGCCTTCTCCTCTGGGGCCAACGTCCTGACTTTC. It is translated as CSVVGAFSSGANVLTF.

The CDR3 spells CASSLGRPDYGYTF. CDR3 sequence (DNA): TGCGCCAGCAGCTTGGGCAGACCGGACTATGGCTACACCTTC. The chain employs TRBV5-1 and TRBJ1-2, with D hard to call. This CDR3 is 14 amino acids long. The germline CDR1 and CDR2 sequences are SGHRS and YFSETQ. Trimming took off 0 bases at V and 3 bases at J, with 9 bases between the two ends.

This clone was seen once. The chain recombines TRBV30 with TRBJ2-7; 8 bases fit TRBD1. The length of the CDR3 is 14 residues. CDR1 is GTSNPN and CDR2 is SVGIG in the germline V gene (reference sequence). V shed 8 bases, J shed 7 bases, and the junction held 16 bases outside the gene matches. The CDR3 DNA reads as TGTGCCGGGCGCATGGGACAGGCCTATCGAGAGCAGTACTTC. It yields the protein CAGRMGQAYREQYF.

The rearrangement joins TRBV29-1 to TRBJ2-3, with 8 bases matching TRBD2. The CDR3 is made up of 13 amino acids. In germline, CDR1 is SQVTM, CDR2 ANQGSEA. V lost 6 bases, J lost 5 bases, and 7 bases stayed unmatched. CDR3 in DNA: TGCAGCGTCGGAGCGGGAGAAGAAGATACGCAGTATTTT. The encoded protein is CSVGAGEEDTQYF.

The chain uses TRBV4-2 and TRBJ2-1, with a tentative D call TRBD2 (6 bases). Trimming stripped 5 bases from V and 6 bases from J, with 14 bases between. This CDR3 contains 14 residues. Looked up from germline, CDR1 is LGHNA and CDR2 is YNFKEQ. The CDR3 loop reads CASSNTGLANEQFF. CDR3 DNA sequence: TGTGCCAGCAGCAATACGGGACTCGCCAATGAGCAGTTCTTC.

The chain uses TRBV5-1 and TRBJ2-7; D unclear. V was clipped by 4 bases and J by 0 bases, with 8 bases between them. The CDR3 totals 13 residues. Germline loops: CDR1 SGHRS, CDR2 YFSETQ. For the CDR3, the DNA is TGCGCCAGCAGCATTTTCGCCTCCTACGAGCAGTACTTC. Translation: CASSIFASYEQYF.

The V gene is TRBV27, the J gene TRBJ2-6; D tentatively fits TRBD1 or TRBD2 (5 bases each). Germline V gene data show CDR1 as MNHEY and CDR2 as SMNVEV (reference sequence). The CDR3 length is 13 residues. Trimming shortened V by 6 bases and J by 2 bases, and 5 bases separated the two germline ends. The DNA of the CDR3 is TGTGCCAGCAGGGGGGCTGGGGCCAACGTCCTGACTTTC. Translation gives CASRGAGANVLTF.

The rearrangement joins TRBV18 to TRBJ2-1; 12 bases match TRBD1. With 3 bases clipped from V and 8 bases from J, the junction kept 5 bases outside the gene matches. The germline CDR1 and CDR2 sequences are KGHSH and LQKENI. The CDR3 is 15 residues long. This CDR3 reads CASSPGTGGWDEQFF. The CDR3 DNA follows: TGTGCCAGCTCACCCGGGACAGGGGGCTGGGATGAGCAGTTCTTC. Based on the CDR3 plus reference TRBV18 and TRBJ2-1, the full variable domain is NAGVMQNPRHLVRRRGQEARLRCSPMKGHSHVYWYRQLPEEGLKFMVYLQKENIIDESGMPKERFSAEFPKEGPSILRIQQVVRGDSAAYFCASSPGTGGWDEQFFGPGTRLTVL.

This sequence joins TRBV19 and TRBJ1-1, with D perhaps TRBD1 (5 bases). The germline V and J ends were trimmed by 5 bases and 3 bases, with 10 bases remaining between them. Germline V CDR1 and CDR2: LNHDA, SQIVND (reference sequence). The CDR3 extends over 13 amino acids. DNA for the CDR3: TGTGCCAGTAGTCTCAGGGAGGACACTGAAGCTTTCTTT. Protein: CASSLREDTEAFF.

The V gene is TRBV6-5, the J gene TRBJ2-1; 11 bases are a match to TRBD2. J gave up 7 bases and V 6 bases, and 8 bases lay outside the gene matches. Germline assignment: CDR1 MNHEY and CDR2 SVGAGI. The CDR3 has 15 amino acids. CDR3 DNA: TGTGCCAGCAGCATTAGCGGGGGGGCGTCTAATGAGCAGTTCTTC. Amino acid sequence: CASSISGGASNEQFF.

The V gene is TRBV5-1, the J gene TRBJ2-7; TRBD1 matches 7 bases. CDR1 SGHRS and CDR2 YFSETQ come from the germline V gene. The CDR3 is 14 amino acids. V was pared by 1 base and J by 2 bases, with 3 bases of the junction left unmatched. This CDR3 reads CASSLSTGTYEQYF. The DNA for the CDR3 is TGCGCCAGCAGCTTGTCGACAGGGACCTACGAGCAGTACTTC.

In DNA form, the CDR3 reads TGCGCCAGCAGCTTGGACGACTACTCTGGAAACACCATATATTTT. Encoded protein: CASSLDDYSGNTIYF. This chain uses TRBV5-1 with TRBJ1-3; D remains unclear. This CDR3 has 15 residues. V was cut by 0 bases and J by 0 bases, with 7 bases left in between. The germline V gene has CDR1 SGHRS and CDR2 YFSETQ.

The chain uses TRBV27 and TRBJ1-1; D is possibly TRBD1 (6 bases). Germline V gene lookup returns CDR1 MNHEY and CDR2 SMNVEV (reference sequence). Trimming took off 1 base at V and 3 bases at J, with 12 bases between the two ends. This CDR3 has 15 amino acids. CDR3 coding DNA: TGTGCCAGCAGTTTATACGACAGGTCGGACACTGAAGCTTTCTTT. This codes for CASSLYDRSDTEAFF.

This sequence joins TRBV4-1 and TRBJ2-3; weak D call: TRBD1 (6 bases). V shed 1 base and J shed 2 bases, with 13 bases lying between them. This CDR3 comprises 16 residues. Looked up from germline, CDR1 is MGHRA and CDR2 is YSYEKL. CDR3 sequence reads: CASSQVGQGSTDTQYF. CDR3 DNA sequence: TGCGCCAGCAGCCAAGTTGGTCAGGGGTCCACAGATACGCAGTATTTT.

The chain has TRBV19 and TRBJ1-5; no definite D call. The germline gives CDR1 LNHDA, CDR2 SQIVND (reference sequence). The V end was cut by 4 bases, the J end by 3 bases, with 10 bases between. This CDR3 comprises 14 residues. The CDR3 DNA is TGTGCCAGTAGTACTGGAGCACTCAATCAGCCCCAGCATTTT. It translates to CASSTGALNQPQHF.

The V gene is TRBV27, the J gene TRBJ1-4; 8 bases line up with TRBD1. Germline CDR1 reads MNHEY; CDR2 reads SMNVEV (reference sequence). The CDR3 loop spans 17 amino acids. J was trimmed by 4 bases and V by 0 bases; bases with no gene match: 7. The CDR3 DNA reads as TGTGCCAGCAGTTTATCCGCCTACAGGGGGAATAATGAAAAACTGTTTTTT. It yields the protein CASSLSAYRGNNEKLFF.

The gene calls are TRBV27 and TRBJ2-2; 9 positions agree with TRBD1. Unmatched junction bases numbered 6, after V lost 6 bases and J lost 1 base. Germline V CDR1 and CDR2: MNHEY, SMNVEV (reference sequence). The CDR3 runs to 16 residues. CDR3 DNA: TGTGCCAGCAGCCGTGGACAGGGGCTGAACACCGGGGAGCTGTTTTTT. Encoded protein: CASSRGQGLNTGELFF.

This clone appeared a few times. The chain carries TRBV30 and TRBJ1-1; D call uncertain. The germline V and J ends were trimmed by 3 bases and 0 bases, with 8 bases remaining between them. Germline assignment: CDR1 GTSNPN and CDR2 SVGIG (reference sequence). The CDR3 is 13 amino acids. The CDR3 DNA sequence: TGTGCCTGGAGCCTGGATGTGAACACTGAAGCTTTCTTT. The encoded protein is CAWSLDVNTEAFF.